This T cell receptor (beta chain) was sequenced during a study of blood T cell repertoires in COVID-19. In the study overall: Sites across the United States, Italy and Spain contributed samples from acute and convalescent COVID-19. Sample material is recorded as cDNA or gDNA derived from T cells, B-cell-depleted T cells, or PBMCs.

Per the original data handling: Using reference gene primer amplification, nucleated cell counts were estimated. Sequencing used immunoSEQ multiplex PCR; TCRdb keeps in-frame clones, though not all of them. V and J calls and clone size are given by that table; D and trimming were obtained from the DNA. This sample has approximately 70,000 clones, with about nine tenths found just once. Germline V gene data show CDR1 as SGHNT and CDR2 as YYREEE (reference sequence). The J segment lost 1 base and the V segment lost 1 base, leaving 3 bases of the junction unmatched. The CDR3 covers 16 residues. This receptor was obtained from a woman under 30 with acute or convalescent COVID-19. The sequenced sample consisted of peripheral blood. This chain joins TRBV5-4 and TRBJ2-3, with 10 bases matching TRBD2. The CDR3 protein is CASSLPGTSGTDTQYF. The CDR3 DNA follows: TGTGCCAGCAGCTTGCCCGGGACTAGCGGCACAGATACGCAGTATTTT.